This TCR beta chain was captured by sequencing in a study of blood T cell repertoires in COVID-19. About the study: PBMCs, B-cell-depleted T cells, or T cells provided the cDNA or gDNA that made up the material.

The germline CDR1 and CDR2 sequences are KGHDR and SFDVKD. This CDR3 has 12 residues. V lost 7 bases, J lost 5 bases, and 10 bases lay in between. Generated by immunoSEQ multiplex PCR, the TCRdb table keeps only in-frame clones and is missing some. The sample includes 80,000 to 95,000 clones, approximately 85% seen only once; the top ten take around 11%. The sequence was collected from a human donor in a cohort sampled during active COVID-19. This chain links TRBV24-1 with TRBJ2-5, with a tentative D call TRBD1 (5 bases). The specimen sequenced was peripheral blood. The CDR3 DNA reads TGTGCCACCAGGGGGCTGGGTGAGACCCAGTACTTC. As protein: CATRGLGETQYF.